This T cell receptor beta chain emerged from a study of T cells and Merkel cell carcinoma outcomes. In the case of this clone: Its antigen is not known.

Here immunoSEQ multiplex PCR was the method, and the copy in TCRdb shows in-frame clones only, minus some. Among more than 7,500 clones listed, around 80% were seen once. General study findings and limits: In Merkel cell carcinoma, repertoire and T-cell density reportedly predicted outcomes.

The V and J ends lost 7 bases and 1 base, in that order; junction bases with no gene match: 6. CDR1 is SGHRS, CDR2 YFSETQ, per germline. This CDR3 is built from 15 residues. The clonotype originates from a human donor with Merkel cell carcinoma. The gene calls are TRBV5-1 and TRBJ1-3; 9 nucleotides line up with TRBD1. The source material was tumor tissue from Merkel cell carcinoma. This CDR3 reads CASAPQGASGNTIYF. The CDR3 region has the DNA TGCGCCAGCGCCCCACAGGGGGCGTCTGGAAACACCATATATTTT.